This T cell receptor beta chain emerged from a study of cytomegalovirus exposure and HLA in healthy donors (dated by TCRdb to between 2016 and 2019). About the investigation overall: In an earlier analysis of fewer than 750 of the donors, 276 Gb of sequence data and approximately 120 million unique TCR beta sequences from about 179 million T cells were reported. Roughly 300 gigabases of sequencing data and approximately 85 million unique TCR sequences were included in an early release covering 550 to 650 HLA-typed donors. Among the roughly 400 genotyped donors, 75% to 90% belonged to the genetic ancestry cluster associated with self-reported Caucasian donors. The study was designed to test whether signatures of past pathogen exposure could be identified by cataloging public T cell receptors. Using immunosequencing, the study profiled T cell repertoires from some 670 subjects and related those repertoires to cytomegalovirus serostatus. In addition to the first cohort of 666 subjects, a separate validation cohort of 120 different subjects was used. The study combined high-throughput TCR immunosequencing, statistical association of individual TCRs with disease status, and machine learning to predict cytomegalovirus infection status. A later analysis re-analyzed previously published TCR beta repertoires from roughly 630 donors and added high-resolution HLA genotyping to study TCR occurrence patterns. The later analysis used no new phenotypic data to find candidate immune exposures, relying instead on TCR beta sequences and their occurrence across donors. To decide whether each TCR beta V gene segment behaved as functional or pseudogenic, an earlier analysis of fewer than 750 of the donors relied on high-throughput TCR beta sequencing. Donor age, sex, ethnicity and CMV serostatus were compiled together with the repertoire data. Genome-wide SNP genotypes for about 60% of the 666 donors were used in a later genetic analysis, which treated that subset as a discovery cohort. All discovery cohort repertoires had been generated on a single sequencing platform. Class I and class II HLA loci were covered by the typing at four-digit resolution. The number of donors typed differed by locus, with 629-630 for A, B, C, DRB1 and DQB1, around 560 for DQA1, some 570 for DPA1, and some 470 for DPB1. Several DR-DQ haplotypes were handled as single units for association and clustering because linkage in the cohort was strong. Across around 400 genotyped donors of the cohort, an average of about 240,000 unique TCR beta nucleotide sequences per donor were sequenced, and 15% to 20% of those sequences were non-productive. On the study overall, not on this receptor specifically: The classifier was reported to diagnose cytomegalovirus status with high specificity and sensitivity in both the original and validation cohorts. Across donors, most TCR sequences were observed very rarely, whereas some public TCRs were present in many individuals. HLA typing was unavailable for some donors at each locus, so association tests used only the typed subset. In this cohort, only TCR beta chains were sequenced, and detectable features were limited by the absence of alpha or paired-chain data. When HLA alleles, especially DR and DQ, strongly co-occurred, TCR associations were difficult to assign to individual alleles. A further reported finding was that TCR beta sequences accurately predicted the HLA-A and HLA-B alleles for most subjects in the first cohort. An association between a missense DCLRE1C variant and V-gene and J-gene trimming of TCR beta chains was found in a later genetic analysis and replicated in an independent cohort. The authors suggested that the approach could potentially be extended to other disease states and immunological phenotypes. In a later analysis, HLA-associated TCR beta chains showed more clonal expansion and lower generation probabilities than non-associated chains that were equally common. A total of about 150 TCR beta chains were listed by the study as associated with cytomegalovirus. A later analysis found that most CMV-associated TCR beta chains appeared HLA-restricted, with HLA associations seemingly driven largely by CMV exposure. A later genetic analysis reported fewer N-insertions in productive TCRs among donors in an Asian-associated ancestry cluster than the roughly 700-donor mean. A later analysis found that TCR association rates varied across HLA loci, with DRB1 alleles showing the most associated TCRs and HLA-C alleles the fewest. Some IMGT-functional V segments, including TRBV6-2 and TRBV6-3, could not be distinguished by the 87-base-pair reads and were therefore excluded. In vitro tests confirmed that a few of the cytomegalovirus-associated TCR beta chains recognize cytomegalovirus antigens. Presence/absence analyses assumed roughly uniform sequencing depth across donors, an assumption that may not hold. A group of highly shared sequence variants was considered likely to be a technical artifact of the sequencing pipeline. In an earlier analysis of some 550 of the donors, most TCR beta V segments were observed in productive rearrangements about 87% or about 30% of the time, broadly matching IMGT annotations. Several of the top co-occurrence clusters appeared to be linked to parvovirus B19, influenza, CMV and Epstein-Barr virus, according to a later analysis. Correlated functional status among segregating V segments might be attributable to linkage disequilibrium, but an unknown experimental factor could not be ruled out. The earlier analysis of a few hundred of the donors excluded roughly 17 rarely observed V segments, including chromosome 9 orphons, because counts were too low. The only immune exposure information available for the cohort was CMV serostatus. A later analysis associated about 17,000 TCR beta sequences with specific HLA alleles at a false discovery rate of 0.05.

Libraries were constructed by the immunoSEQ multiplex PCR assay. A mixture of 60 forward primers for TCR Vbeta segments and 13 reverse primers for TCR Jbeta segments was used in the multiplex PCR. A multiplex PCR assay on genomic DNA amplified the CDR3 region of rearranged TCR beta genes. Amplified TCR beta libraries were sequenced as 87-base-pair reads on the Illumina HiSeq System. The authors' analysis ran thus. A later analysis counted about 76 million unique TCR beta chains across the 666 repertoires, and around 9.9 million of these chains were shared by at least two donors. A nearest-neighbor algorithm error-corrected the raw reads and collapsed the reads into unique sequences, merging closely related sequences to remove PCR and sequencing errors. CDR3 sequences were aligned to IMGT reference sequences to assign V, D and J gene segments. For a sequence to be retained, a match of at least six nucleotides to both a V gene segment and a J gene segment was required. Rearrangements were classified as productive when the CDR3 lacked stop codons and remained in frame with V and J, and all other rearrangements were classified as non-productive. Following IMGT convention, CDR3 was defined as the stretch from the second conserved V-encoded cysteine up to the conserved J-encoded phenylalanine. Sequences without an unambiguous match to a single V gene segment were excluded from the earlier analysis of 450 to 650 of the donors. An earlier analysis of just under 600 of the donors called V segments functional above 56.7% productive rearrangements and segregating when the between-donor standard deviation exceeded 5%. A statistical classification framework was built for diagnosing cytomegalovirus status from the catalog of TCR beta chain sequences. V and J gene assignment, in a later analysis, came from comparing TCR nucleotide sequences with IMGT/GENE-DB human TR gene sequences. The TCRdist pipeline was used in a later analysis to assign CDR3 sequences and most-parsimonious VDJ recombination scenarios. In a later analysis, every TCR beta chain was defined by the combination of its CDR3 amino acid sequence and its V-gene family, and reads without a unique V-gene family were dropped. A later analysis removed 600 or so highly shared, low-generation-probability nucleotide sequences to deal with suspected cross-contamination and a sequencing artifact. In a later analysis, a clonal expansion index was calculated for each public chain from normalized within-repertoire ranks of inferred template counts. Generation probabilities in a later analysis came from a VDJ recombination model fitted to out-of-frame rearrangements, and those results were checked against IGoR. In a later analysis, hypergeometric tests were used to score TCR-TCR, TCR-HLA and TCR-CMV co-occurrence, with a repertoire-size bias correction applied to TCR pairs. False discovery rates were estimated in a later analysis by permuting HLA or CMV assignments 20 times. A later analysis grouped co-occurring TCRs with DBSCAN, adding TCRdist sequence similarity when clustering within HLA-allele-positive subsets. Repertoires with fewer than 30,000 or more than 120,000 public chains, plus five repertoires with anomalous nucleotide sharing, were excluded from co-occurrence clustering. The source is immuneACCESS, and TCRdb retained only in-frame sequences with V and J called. Part of the clones is not carried over; for the studies checked, unresolved V genes explain less than half of this, and the remainder is unexplained. The DNA was the basis for D and trimming; V, J and clone size are from that table. The sample table lists roughly 240,000 clones, about three quarters of them with a count of one. More than 0.45% of the sample lies in the top ten.

Comments on this clone: Its antigen is not yet known. No clone much larger than this one lies a single base away; base qualities are absent.

In total, 630 or so healthy bone marrow donors made up the cohort. All cohort members were sampled while nominally healthy, although unrecorded immune exposures were likely present. The donor was CMV seronegative and belonged to the group of 350 to 400 seronegative cohort members. Every donor gave a peripheral blood sample, and the peripheral blood mononuclear cells from that sample were used for TCR beta sequencing. Genomic DNA extraction from the blood cell samples was performed with the Qiagen DNeasy Blood Extraction Kit. The CDR3 numbers 14 residues from cysteine through phenylalanine. The only DNA kept is the CDR3, 42 bases in frame from the first base. Via the germline V gene, CDR1 is SGHNT and CDR2 YENEEA. Relative to germline, V is 4 bases shorter and J is 4 bases shorter, with 13 bases between their ends.

Sequencing was carried out using PBMCs. The chain is assembled from TRBV11-3 and TRBJ1-2, and the D gene may be TRBD1, 5 bases matching. The receptor's source is a boy between 10 and 17 years old in good health and CMV-seronegative. The CDR3 has the sequence CASSSQDTTYGYTF. The bases are TGTGCCAGCAGCTCCCAGGACACCACCTATGGCTACACCTTC.